Listed below are T cell receptor beta chains from one sample, sequenced in a study of response to subunit inactivated influenza vaccine. TCRdb processed the RT-PCR reads anew with MiXCR; each CDR3 protein has one entry. In the table there are under 950,000 distinct CDR3 sequences, 21% of which are singletons. The sample here was PBMCs from blood, taken less than 6 days after vaccination. The source is a man aged 45-60 years who received an inactivated influenza vaccine. Each CDR3 is given with its conserved first and last residue. The order of the fields is D gene, clone size, J gene, V gene, CDR3 DNA, CDR3 protein. D genes are given only for firm matches. For some rows the clone size is stated as once, few or many, or as a class when expanded; others skip it.

>TRBD1|many|TRBJ2-1|TRBV27
TGTGCCAGCAGTCCCCGGGACAGCCCCTACAATGAGCAGTTCTTC
CASSPRDSPYNEQFF
>TRBD2|NA|TRBJ2-1|TRBV7-2
TGTGCCAGCAGCCCGACTAGACTAGCGGGAACGTACAATGAGCAGTTCTTC
CASSPTRLAGTYNEQFF
>NA|few|TRBJ2-7|TRBV9
TGTGCCAGCAGCGCAGGAGGCAGGGGCTACGAGCAGTACTTC
CASSAGGRGYEQYF
>NA|NA|TRBJ2-7|TRBV10-2
TGCGCCAGCAGTGAGTCGCTCGCGCCAACCTACGAGCAGTACTTC
CASSESLAPTYEQYF
>TRBD1|many|TRBJ2-3|TRBV20-1
TGCAGTGCGCCCGACAGGGGTCGAACAGATACGCAGTATTTT
CSAPDRGRTDTQYF
>TRBD1|NA|TRBJ2-1|TRBV29-1
TGCAGCGTTGACCGTTGGACAGGCTCCTACAATGAGCAGTTCTTC
CSVDRWTGSYNEQFF
>NA|few|TRBJ2-7|TRBV29-1
TGCAGCGTTGGTAACGGGTTTTTGTACGAGCAGTACTTC
CSVGNGFLYEQYF
>NA|NA|TRBJ2-3|TRBV20-1
TGCAGTGCTAGAGAGGGGGCGGGATTCAAGGATACGCAGTATTTT
CSAREGAGFKDTQYF
>TRBD2|many|TRBJ2-5|TRBV2
TGTGCCAGCAGCTTTGCGACTAGCGGAGAGACCCAGTACTTC
CASSFATSGETQYF
>NA|many|TRBJ1-6|TRBV4-3
TGCGCCAGCAGCCAAACGTCAGGCTATAATTCACCCCTCCACTTT
CASSQTSGYNSPLHF
>NA|few|TRBJ2-5|TRBV10-2
TGCGCCAGCGGAAACCGGGACCTCGGCTCGGAGACCCAGTACTTC
CASGNRDLGSETQYF
>NA|NA|TRBJ2-7|TRBV28
TGTGCCAGCAGTTTATGGGGGAAGACAGGCCCCTACGAGCAGTACTTC
CASSLWGKTGPYEQYF
>NA|NA|TRBJ2-2|TRBV9
TGTGCCAGCAGCGTATTAGGAGACACCGGGGAGCTGTTTTTT
CASSVLGDTGELFF
>NA|many|TRBJ2-4|TRBV29-1
TGCAGCGTTGAGTTTGGGGACACTGCCAAAAACATTCAGTACTTC
CSVEFGDTAKNIQYF
>NA|NA|TRBJ1-2|TRBV20-1
TGCAGTGCTTTTCGACAGGACTATGGCTACACCTTC
CSAFRQDYGYTF
>NA|few|TRBJ2-5|TRBV29-1
TGCAGCGTGGGGGACACGGTGGGGGAGACCCAGTACTTC
CSVGDTVGETQYF
>NA|few|TRBJ2-7|TRBV7-2
TGTGCCAGCAGCTTAGTGGTGGCAAACGAGCAGTACTTC
CASSLVVANEQYF
>NA|few|TRBJ2-5|TRBV18
TGTGCCAGCTCACCGGTCGCGGAGACCCAGTACTTC
CASSPVAETQYF
>NA|NA|TRBJ2-3|TRBV4-3
TGCGCCAGCAGCCAAGAAATGGGCCAGGGGACCACAGATACGCAGTATTTT
CASSQEMGQGTTDTQYF
>NA|NA|TRBJ1-4|TRBV4-1
TGCGCCAGCAGCGATCTGTTCCTGGCGAGGGAAAAACTGTTTTTT
CASSDLFLAREKLFF
>TRBD2|once|TRBJ2-7|TRBV28
TGTGCCAGCAGACGATATGAGGGACTAGCGGGACTAAGGGCCTACGAGCAGTACTTC
CASRRYEGLAGLRAYEQYF
>TRBD1|NA|TRBJ2-5|TRBV6-1
TGTGCCAGCAGCGCGACAGGGGAGTACCAAGAGACCCAGTACTTC
CASSATGEYQETQYF
>TRBD2|many|TRBJ2-5|TRBV7-9
TGTGCCAGCAGCACAACTAGCGGGGGATTCCAAGAGACCCAGTACTTC
CASSTTSGGFQETQYF
>TRBD1|few|TRBJ2-1|TRBV12-3/TRBV12-4
TGTGCCAGCAGCTCATACCAGGGGGCACCAACGGCTGAGTTCTTC
CASSSYQGAPTAEFF